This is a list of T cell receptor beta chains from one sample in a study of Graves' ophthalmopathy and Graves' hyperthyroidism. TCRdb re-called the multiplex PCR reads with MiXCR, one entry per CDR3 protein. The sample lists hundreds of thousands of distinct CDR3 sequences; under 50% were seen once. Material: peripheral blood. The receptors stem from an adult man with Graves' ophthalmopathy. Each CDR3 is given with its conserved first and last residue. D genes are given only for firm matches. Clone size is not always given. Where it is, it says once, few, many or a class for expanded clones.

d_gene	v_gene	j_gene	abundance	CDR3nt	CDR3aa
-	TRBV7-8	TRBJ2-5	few	TGTGCCAGCAGCTTGCCAGATCAAGAGACCCAGTACTTC	CASSLPDQETQYF
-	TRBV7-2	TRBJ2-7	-	TGTGCCAGCAGCCTGAACGGGGGAAGCTCCTACGAGCAGTACTTC	CASSLNGGSSYEQYF
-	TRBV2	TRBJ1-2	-	TGTGCCAGCAAGGACATGGGTGTGGATGGCTACACCTTC	CASKDMGVDGYTF
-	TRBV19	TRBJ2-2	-	TGTGCCAGTAGTACAACCGCGGGACCTACCGGGGAGCTGTTTTTT	CASSTTAGPTGELFF
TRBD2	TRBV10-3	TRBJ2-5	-	TGTGCCATCAGGAGAAGCGGACTAGCCAGTGAGACCCAGTACTTC	CAIRRSGLASETQYF
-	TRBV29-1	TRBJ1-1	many	TGCAGCGCACAAGTCGGGACTTTGAACACTGAAGCTTTCTTT	CSAQVGTLNTEAFF
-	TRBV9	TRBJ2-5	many	TGTGCCAGCAGCTCATCGGGTGCGGTCCAAGAGACCCAGTACTTC	CASSSSGAVQETQYF
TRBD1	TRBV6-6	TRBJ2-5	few	TGTGCCAGCAGGCTGGGACAGGGGCAGGAGACCCAGTACTTC	CASRLGQGQETQYF
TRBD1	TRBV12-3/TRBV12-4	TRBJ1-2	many	TGTGCCAGCAGTTCCGGGACAGGAGGGCTCTATGGCTACACCTTC	CASSSGTGGLYGYTF
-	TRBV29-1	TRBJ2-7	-	TGCAGCATCAGGCAGGGAGGCTACGAGCAGTACTTC	CSIRQGGYEQYF
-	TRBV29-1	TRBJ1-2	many	TGCAGCGTATCCCCTGGGCTTGACTATGGCTACACCTTC	CSVSPGLDYGYTF
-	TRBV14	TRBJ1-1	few	TGTGCCAGCACCCGGGCCTTGGGAGCTGAAGCTTTCTTT	CASTRALGAEAFF
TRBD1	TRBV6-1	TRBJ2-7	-	TGTGCCAGCGGTGGGGACAGGATCAGCTACGAGCAGTACTTC	CASGGDRISYEQYF
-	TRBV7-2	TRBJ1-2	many	TGTGCCAGCAGCTTGGGGTACAGGGAAATCAGGAATGGCTACACCTTC	CASSLGYREIRNGYTF
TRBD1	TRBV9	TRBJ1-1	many	TGTGCCAGCAGCGGACGGGGGACAGGGCACACTGAAGCTTTCTTT	CASSGRGTGHTEAFF
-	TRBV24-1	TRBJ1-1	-	TGTGCCACCAGTGAGGAGGGCGACGAAGCTTTCTTT	CATSEEGDEAFF
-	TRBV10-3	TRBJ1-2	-	TGTGCCATCGGAGGAGGGGGCTATGGCTACACCTTC	CAIGGGGYGYTF
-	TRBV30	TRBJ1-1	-	TGTGCCGCGCGAACGGCGAACACTGAAGCTTTCTTT	CAARTANTEAFF
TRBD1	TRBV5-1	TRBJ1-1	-	TGCGCCAGCAGCGTATGGGACAGTATGAACACTGAAGCTTTCTTT	CASSVWDSMNTEAFF
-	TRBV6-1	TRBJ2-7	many	TGTGCCAGCAGTGAAGGGACATTCTCCTACGAGCAGTACTTC	CASSEGTFSYEQYF
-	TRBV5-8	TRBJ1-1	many	TGTGCCAGCAGCGTTCGGGAGAGCACTGAAGCTTTCTTT	CASSVRESTEAFF
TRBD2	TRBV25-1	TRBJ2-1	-	TGTGCCAGCAGTGAGGGAAGAGCGGGAGGGCCCGGTGAGCAGTTCTTC	CASSEGRAGGPGEQFF
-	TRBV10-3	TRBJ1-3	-	TGTGCCATCAGTTACTCGTTCACAGGGCAAAGGAACACCATATATTTT	CAISYSFTGQRNTIYF
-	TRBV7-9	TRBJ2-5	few	TGTGCCAGCAGCCTCTCCGGGACGGACCAAGAGACCCAGTACTTC	CASSLSGTDQETQYF
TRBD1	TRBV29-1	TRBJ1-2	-	TGCAGCGTGGGACAGGGATCCAACTATGGCTACACCTTC	CSVGQGSNYGYTF
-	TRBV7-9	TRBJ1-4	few	TGTGCCAGCAGCTCGGCGGGGTCGGCTAATGAAAAACTGTTTTTT	CASSSAGSANEKLFF
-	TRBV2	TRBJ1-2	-	TGTGCCAGCAGTTCGGACCCGAGAGGTGGCTACACCTTC	CASSSDPRGGYTF
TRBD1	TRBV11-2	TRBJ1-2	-	TGTGCCAGCAGCAGCTGGAGACGGGACAGGGGGTATGGCTACACCTTC	CASSSWRRDRGYGYTF
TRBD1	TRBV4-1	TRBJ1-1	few	TGCGCCAGCAGCCAGTCCCGGGACAGGGGCCTGAGCACTGAAGCTTTCTTT	CASSQSRDRGLSTEAFF
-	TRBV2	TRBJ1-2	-	TGTGCCAGCGTGGATAGTATAAACTATGGCTACACCTTC	CASVDSINYGYTF
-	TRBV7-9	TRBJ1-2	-	TGCGCCAGCAGCCAAGCGCGGGGCTCCGCGGACAGAGAGAACTATGGCTACACCTTC	CASSQARGSADRENYGYTF
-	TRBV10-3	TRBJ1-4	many	TGTGCCATCAGTGAGGACGGGGTTGCGGCTAATGAAAAACTGTTTTTT	CAISEDGVAANEKLFF
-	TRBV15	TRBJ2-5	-	TGTGCCACCAGCAGTTACGTTGGGAGAGAGACCCAGTACTTC	CATSSYVGRETQYF
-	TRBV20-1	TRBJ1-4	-	TGCAGTGCTAGAGATGGTGAAAAACTGTTTTTT	CSARDGEKLFF
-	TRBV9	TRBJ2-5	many	TGTGCCAGCAGCGATAACAGGGAAGAGACCCAGTACTTC	CASSDNREETQYF
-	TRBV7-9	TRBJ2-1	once	TGTGCCAGCAGCTTATACTCGGGAGCAGGCAATGAGCAGTTCTTC	CASSLYSGAGNEQFF
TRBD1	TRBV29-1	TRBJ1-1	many	TGCAGCGTTGATCAGGGGGCCGGAACTGAAGCTTTCTTT	CSVDQGAGTEAFF
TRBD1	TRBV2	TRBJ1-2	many	TGTGCCAGCAGCACCGGGACAGCGACCTTTAACTATGGCTACACCTTC	CASSTGTATFNYGYTF
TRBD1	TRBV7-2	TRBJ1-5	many	TGTGCCAGCAGCCGACAGGGGGGTTTGGGCAATCAGCCCCAGCATTTT	CASSRQGGLGNQPQHF
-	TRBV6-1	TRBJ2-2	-	TGTGCCAGCTACCAGGGTCTTTACACCGGGGAGCTGTTTTTT	CASYQGLYTGELFF
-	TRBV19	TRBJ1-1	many	TGTGCCAGCAGCCCCGGACGAGGCACTGAAGCTTTCTTT	CASSPGRGTEAFF
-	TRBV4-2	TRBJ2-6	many	TGTGCCAGCAGCCTCGAGGAAGGGGCGGGGGCCAACGTCCTGACTTTC	CASSLEEGAGANVLTF
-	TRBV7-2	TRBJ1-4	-	TGTGCCAGCAGCCCAGGTGTCAGGGAGAAGGCAAAGCTGTTTTTT	CASSPGVREKAKLFF
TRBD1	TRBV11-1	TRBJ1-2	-	TGTGCCAGCAGTTCGGGACAGGCGGTTGGAAATGGCTACACCTTC	CASSSGQAVGNGYTF
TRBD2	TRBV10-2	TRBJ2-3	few	TGCGCCACCGCTGCTAGCGGGGGTAACACAGATACGCAGTATTTT	CATAASGGNTDTQYF
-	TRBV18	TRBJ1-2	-	TGTGCCAGCTCACCCCAAGGGACAACTAACTATGGCTACACCTTC	CASSPQGTTNYGYTF